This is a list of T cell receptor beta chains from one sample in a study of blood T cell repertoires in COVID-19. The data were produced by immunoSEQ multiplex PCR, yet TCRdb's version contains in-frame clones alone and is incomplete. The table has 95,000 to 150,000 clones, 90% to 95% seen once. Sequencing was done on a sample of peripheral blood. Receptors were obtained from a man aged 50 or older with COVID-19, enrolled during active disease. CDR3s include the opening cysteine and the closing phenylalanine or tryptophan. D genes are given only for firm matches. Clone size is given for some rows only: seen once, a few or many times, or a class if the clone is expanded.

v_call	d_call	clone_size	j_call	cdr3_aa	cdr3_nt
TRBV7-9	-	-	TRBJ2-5	CASSLTGTSQETQYF	TGTGCCAGCAGCTTGACAGGGACTTCCCAAGAGACCCAGTACTTC
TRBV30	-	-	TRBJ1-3	CACSTTRNSGNTIYF	TGTGCCTGCTCGACTACACGGAACTCTGGAAACACCATATATTTT
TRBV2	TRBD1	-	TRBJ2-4	CASSETHSTGAAEYF	TGTGCCAGCAGTGAAACCCACTCGACAGGGGCCGCGGAGTACTTC
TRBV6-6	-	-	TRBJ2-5	CASSYRSVGSQETQYF	TGTGCCAGCAGTTACCGGAGCGTCGGATCCCAAGAGACCCAGTACTTC
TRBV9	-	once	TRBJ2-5	CASSVAEGLHQETQYF	TGTGCCAGCAGCGTAGCCGAGGGACTTCACCAAGAGACCCAGTACTTC
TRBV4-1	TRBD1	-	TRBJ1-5	CASSQEDRGPQPQHF	TGCGCCAGCAGCCAAGAAGACAGGGGGCCTCAGCCCCAGCATTTT
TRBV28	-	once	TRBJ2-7	CASSLAWQGGEQYF	TGTGCCAGCAGTTTAGCCTGGCAGGGGGGCGAGCAGTACTTC
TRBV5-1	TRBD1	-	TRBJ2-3	CASSWGTGGDTQYF	TGCGCCAGCAGCTGGGGGACAGGGGGAGATACGCAGTATTTT
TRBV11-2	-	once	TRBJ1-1	CASSFQLDTEAFF	TGTGCCAGCAGCTTCCAACTTGACACTGAAGCTTTCTTT
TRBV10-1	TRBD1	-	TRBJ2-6	CASSPRQGAHSGANVLTF	TGCGCCAGCAGCCCGCGACAGGGGGCACACTCTGGGGCCAACGTCCTGACTTTC
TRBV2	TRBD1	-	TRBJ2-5	CASSLQGRETQYF	TGTGCCAGCAGCCTACAGGGGCGCGAGACCCAGTACTTC
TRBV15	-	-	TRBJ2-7	CATSRSSYYEQYF	TGTGCCACCAGTAGGTCTAGTTACTACGAGCAGTACTTC
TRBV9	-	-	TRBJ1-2	CASSVAGQGTNGYTF	TGTGCCAGCAGCGTAGCTGGGCAGGGCACAAATGGCTACACCTTC
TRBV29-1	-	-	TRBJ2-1	CSGKTGPYNEQFF	TGCAGCGGTAAGACAGGCCCCTACAATGAGCAGTTCTTC
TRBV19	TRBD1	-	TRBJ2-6	CASSKWDRGPGANVLTF	TGTGCCAGTAGTAAATGGGACAGGGGGCCTGGGGCCAACGTCCTGACTTTC
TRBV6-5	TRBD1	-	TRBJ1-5	CASVDRGNSNQPQHF	TGTGCCAGCGTTGACAGGGGCAATAGCAATCAGCCCCAGCATTTT
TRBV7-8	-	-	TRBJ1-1	CASRKGQHTEAFF	TGTGCCAGCAGAAAAGGACAGCACACTGAAGCTTTCTTT
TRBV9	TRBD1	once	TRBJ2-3	CASSFRGLATDTQYF	TGTGCCAGCAGCTTCAGGGGGCTGGCCACAGATACGCAGTATTTT
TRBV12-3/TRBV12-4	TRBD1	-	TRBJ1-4	CASSLGQGEKLFF	TGTGCCAGCAGTCTGGGACAGGGGGAAAAACTGTTTTTT
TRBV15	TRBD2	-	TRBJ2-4	CATSRDMLADIQYF	TGTGCCACCAGCAGAGATATGCTAGCGGACATTCAGTACTTC
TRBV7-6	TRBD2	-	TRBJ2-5	CASSLSPSGIQETQYF	TGTGCCAGCAGCTTATCTCCTAGCGGGATCCAGGAGACCCAGTACTTC
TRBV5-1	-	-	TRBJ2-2	CASSSQGGNRPGELFF	TGCGCCAGCAGCTCCCAGGGCGGGAATCGGCCCGGGGAGCTGTTTTTT
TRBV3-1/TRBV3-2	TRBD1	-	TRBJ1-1	CASSQARRGLNTEAFF	TGTGCCAGCAGCCAAGCCAGGAGGGGGCTAAACACTGAAGCTTTCTTT
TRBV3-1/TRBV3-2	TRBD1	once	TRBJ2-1	CASSQPGTARLF	TGTGCCAGCAGCCAGCCTGGGACAGCCAGGCTCTTC
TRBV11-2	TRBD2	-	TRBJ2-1	CASSSVWGRAGEQFF	TGTGCCAGCAGCTCGGTCTGGGGGAGGGCCGGTGAGCAGTTCTTC
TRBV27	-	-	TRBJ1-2	CASSLSRGSYGYTF	TGTGCCAGCAGTTTATCGAGGGGGTCTTATGGCTACACCTTC
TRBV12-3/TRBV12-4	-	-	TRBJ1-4	CASSVNEKLFF	TGTGCCAGTTCAGTTAATGAAAAACTGTTTTTT
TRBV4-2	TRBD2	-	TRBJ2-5	CASSQDREGQETQYF	TGTGCCAGCAGCCAAGATCGGGAGGGCCAAGAGACCCAGTACTTC
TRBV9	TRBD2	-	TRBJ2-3	CASSPLAGLAGGDTQYF	TGTGCCAGCAGCCCACTCGCGGGACTAGCGGGAGGAGATACGCAGTATTTT
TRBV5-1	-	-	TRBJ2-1	CASSRDRPYNEQFF	TGCGCCAGCAGCAGAGACAGACCTTACAATGAGCAGTTCTTC
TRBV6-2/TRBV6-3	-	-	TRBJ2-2	CASSYPPGLNTGELFF	TGTGCCAGCAGTTACCCCCCGGGACTGAACACCGGGGAGCTGTTTTTT
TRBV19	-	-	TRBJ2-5	CASSKVRDQETQYF	TGTGCCAGTAGTAAGGTCAGGGACCAAGAGACCCAGTACTTC
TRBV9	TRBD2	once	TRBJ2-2	CASSVATGGTGELFF	TGTGCCAGCAGCGTAGCTACGGGAGGGACCGGGGAGCTGTTTTTT
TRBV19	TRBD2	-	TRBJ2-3	CATGTSGRAGTDTQYF	TGTGCCACCGGGACTAGCGGGAGGGCCGGTACAGATACGCAGTATTTT
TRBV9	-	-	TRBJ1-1	CASSVRAGSEAFF	TGTGCCAGCAGCGTAAGGGCAGGGTCAGAAGCTTTCTTT
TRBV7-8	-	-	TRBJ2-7	CASSFGLIEQYF	TGTGCCAGCAGCTTCGGACTGATCGAGCAGTACTTC
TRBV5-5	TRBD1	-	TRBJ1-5	CASSLEGARNQPQHF	TGTGCCAGCAGCTTGGAGGGGGCAAGGAATCAGCCCCAGCATTTT
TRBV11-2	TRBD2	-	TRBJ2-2	CASSLGGTSGSENTGELFF	TGTGCCAGCAGCTTAGGAGGGACTAGCGGGAGTGAGAACACCGGGGAGCTGTTTTTT
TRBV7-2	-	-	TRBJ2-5	CASSFASEETQYF	TGTGCCAGCAGCTTCGCGAGCGAAGAGACCCAGTACTTC
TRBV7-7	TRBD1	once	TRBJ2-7	CASSETPGQGIHEQYF	TGTGCCAGCAGCGAGACACCGGGACAGGGAATCCACGAGCAGTACTTC